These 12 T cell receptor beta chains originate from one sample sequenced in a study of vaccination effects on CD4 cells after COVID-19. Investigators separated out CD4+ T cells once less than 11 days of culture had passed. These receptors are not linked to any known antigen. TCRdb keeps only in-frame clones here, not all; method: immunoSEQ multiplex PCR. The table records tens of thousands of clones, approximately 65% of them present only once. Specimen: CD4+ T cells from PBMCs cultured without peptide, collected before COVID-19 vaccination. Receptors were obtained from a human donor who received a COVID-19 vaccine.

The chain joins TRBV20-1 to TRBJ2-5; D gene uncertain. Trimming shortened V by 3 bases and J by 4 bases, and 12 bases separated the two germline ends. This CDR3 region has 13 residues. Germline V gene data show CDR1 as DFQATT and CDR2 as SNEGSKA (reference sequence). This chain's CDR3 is CSASSTARETQYF. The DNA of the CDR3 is TGCAGTGCTAGTTCTACCGCTAGAGAGACCCAGTACTTC.

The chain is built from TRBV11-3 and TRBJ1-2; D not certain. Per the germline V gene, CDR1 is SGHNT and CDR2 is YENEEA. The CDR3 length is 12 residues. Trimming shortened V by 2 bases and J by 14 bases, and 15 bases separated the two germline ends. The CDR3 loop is CASSLRAGALTF. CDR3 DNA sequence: TGTGCCAGCAGCTTAAGGGCCGGAGCCTTAACCTTC. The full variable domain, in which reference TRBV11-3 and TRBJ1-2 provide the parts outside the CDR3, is EAGVVQSPRYKIIEKKQPVAFWCNPISGHNTLYWYLQNLGQGPELLIRYENEEAVDDSQLPKDRFSAERLKGVDSTLKIQPAELGDSAVYLCASSLRAGALTFGSGTRLTVV.

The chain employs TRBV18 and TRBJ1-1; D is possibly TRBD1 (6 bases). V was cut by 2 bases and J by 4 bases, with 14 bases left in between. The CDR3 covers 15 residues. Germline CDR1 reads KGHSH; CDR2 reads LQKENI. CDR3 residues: CASSPYQQGTTEAFF. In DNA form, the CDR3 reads TGTGCCAGCTCACCATATCAACAGGGAACCACTGAAGCTTTCTTT.

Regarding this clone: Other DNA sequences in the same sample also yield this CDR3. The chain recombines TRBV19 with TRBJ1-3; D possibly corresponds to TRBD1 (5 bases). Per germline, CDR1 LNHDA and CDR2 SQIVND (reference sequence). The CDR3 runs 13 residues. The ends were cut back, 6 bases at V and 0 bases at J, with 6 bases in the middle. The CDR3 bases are TGTGCCAGTAGCAGGGACTCTGGAAACACCATATATTTT. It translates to CASSRDSGNTIYF.

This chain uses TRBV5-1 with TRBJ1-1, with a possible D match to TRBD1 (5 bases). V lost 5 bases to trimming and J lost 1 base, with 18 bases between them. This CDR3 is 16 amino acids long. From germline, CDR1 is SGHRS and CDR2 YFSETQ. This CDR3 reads CASRLYTGLENTEAFF. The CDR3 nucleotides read TGCGCCAGCAGGTTATACACGGGACTCGAGAACACTGAAGCTTTCTTT.

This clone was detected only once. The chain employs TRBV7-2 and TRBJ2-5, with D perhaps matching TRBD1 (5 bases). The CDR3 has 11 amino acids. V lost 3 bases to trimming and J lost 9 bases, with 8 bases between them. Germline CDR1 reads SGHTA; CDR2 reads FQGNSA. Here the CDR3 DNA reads TGTGCCAGCAGCTTCCGACAGTCCCAGTACTTC. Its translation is CASSFRQSQYF.

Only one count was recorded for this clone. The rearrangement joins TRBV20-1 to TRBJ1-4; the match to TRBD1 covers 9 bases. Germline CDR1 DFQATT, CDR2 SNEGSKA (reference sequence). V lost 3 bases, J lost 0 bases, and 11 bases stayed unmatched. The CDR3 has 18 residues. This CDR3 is CSASGGQGVIATNEKLFF. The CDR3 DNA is TGCAGTGCTAGTGGGGGACAGGGAGTAATTGCAACTAATGAAAAACTGTTTTTT.

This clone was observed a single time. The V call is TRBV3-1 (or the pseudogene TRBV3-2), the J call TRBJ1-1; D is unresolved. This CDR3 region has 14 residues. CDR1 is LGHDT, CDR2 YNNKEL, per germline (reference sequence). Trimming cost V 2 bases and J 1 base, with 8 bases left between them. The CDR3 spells CASSQLEGNTEAFF. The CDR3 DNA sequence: TGTGCCAGCAGCCAATTAGAAGGGAACACTGAAGCTTTCTTT.

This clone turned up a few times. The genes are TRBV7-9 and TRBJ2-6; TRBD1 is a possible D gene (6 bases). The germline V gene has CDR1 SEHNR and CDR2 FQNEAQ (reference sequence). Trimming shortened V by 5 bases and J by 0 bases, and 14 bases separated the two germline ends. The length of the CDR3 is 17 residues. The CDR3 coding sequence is TGTGCCAGCAGCGGAGACAGGTTCCGCTCTGGGGCCAACGTCCTGACTTTC. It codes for CASSGDRFRSGANVLTF. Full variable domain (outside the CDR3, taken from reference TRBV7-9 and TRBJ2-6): DTGVSQNPRHKITKRGQNVTFRCDPISEHNRLYWYRQTLGQGPEFLTYFQNEAQLEKSRLLSDRFSAERPKGSFSTLEIQRTEQGDSAMYLCASSGDRFRSGANVLTFGAGSRLTVL.

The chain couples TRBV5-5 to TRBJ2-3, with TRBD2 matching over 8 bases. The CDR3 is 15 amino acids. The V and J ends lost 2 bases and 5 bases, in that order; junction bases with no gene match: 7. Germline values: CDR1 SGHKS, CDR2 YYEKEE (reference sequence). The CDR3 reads CASSFLAGERDTQYF. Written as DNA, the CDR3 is TGTGCCAGCAGCTTCCTAGCGGGCGAGCGAGATACGCAGTATTTT.

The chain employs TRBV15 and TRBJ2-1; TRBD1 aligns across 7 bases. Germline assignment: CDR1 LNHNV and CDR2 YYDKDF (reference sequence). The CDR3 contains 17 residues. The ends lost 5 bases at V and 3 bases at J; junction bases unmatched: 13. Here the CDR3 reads CATSLRLYPGGYNEQFF. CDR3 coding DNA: TGTGCCACCAGCTTACGACTGTACCCAGGGGGCTACAATGAGCAGTTCTTC.

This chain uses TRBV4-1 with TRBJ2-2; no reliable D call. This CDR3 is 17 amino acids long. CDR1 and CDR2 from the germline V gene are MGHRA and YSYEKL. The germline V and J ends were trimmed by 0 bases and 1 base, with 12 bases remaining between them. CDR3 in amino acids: CASSQDRWPENTGELFF. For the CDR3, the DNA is TGCGCCAGCAGCCAAGATAGGTGGCCCGAGAACACCGGGGAGCTGTTTTTT.